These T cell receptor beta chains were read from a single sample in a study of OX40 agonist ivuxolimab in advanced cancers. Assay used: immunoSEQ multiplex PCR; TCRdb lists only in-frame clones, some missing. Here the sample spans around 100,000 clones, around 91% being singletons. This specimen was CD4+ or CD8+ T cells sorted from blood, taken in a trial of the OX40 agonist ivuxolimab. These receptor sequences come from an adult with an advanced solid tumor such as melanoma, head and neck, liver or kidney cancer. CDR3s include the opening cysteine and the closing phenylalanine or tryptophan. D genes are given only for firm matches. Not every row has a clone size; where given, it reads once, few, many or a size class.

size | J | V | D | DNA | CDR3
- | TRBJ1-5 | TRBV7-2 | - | TGTGCCAGCAGCTCCAGGGTCAATCAGCCCCAGCATTTT | CASSSRVNQPQHF
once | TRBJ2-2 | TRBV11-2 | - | TGTGCCAGTCAACCCGGGACTCTCTTCACCGGGGAGCTGTTTTTT | CASQPGTLFTGELFF
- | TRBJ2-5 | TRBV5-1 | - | TGCGCCAGCAGCCTCACAGGGTTAGGAGGGGAGACCCAGTACTTC | CASSLTGLGGETQYF
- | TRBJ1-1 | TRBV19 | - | TGTGCCAGTAGTATGAGGGGCAGTACTGAAGCTTTCTTT | CASSMRGSTEAFF
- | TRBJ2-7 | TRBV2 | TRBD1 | TGTGCCAGCAGTGGACGGACAGGGGCTTCCTCCTACGAGCAGTACTTC | CASSGRTGASSYEQYF
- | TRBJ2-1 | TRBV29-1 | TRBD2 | TGCAGCGTTGTGGGACTAGCGGGGTACAATGAGCAGTTCTTC | CSVVGLAGYNEQFF
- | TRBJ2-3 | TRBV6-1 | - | TGTGCCAGCCTAAGGGGAATTGATACGCAGTATTTT | CASLRGIDTQYF
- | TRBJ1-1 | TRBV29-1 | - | TGCAGCGTTGGGCCAGGGTGGGAGACTGAAGCTTTCTTT | CSVGPGWETEAFF
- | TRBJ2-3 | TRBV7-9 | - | TGTGCCAGCAGCCCCGTGGCCACAGATACGCAGTATTTT | CASSPVATDTQYF
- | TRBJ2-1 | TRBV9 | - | TGTGCCAGCAGCGTACAAGACACCCGGGTTGGTAATGAGCAGTTCTTC | CASSVQDTRVGNEQFF
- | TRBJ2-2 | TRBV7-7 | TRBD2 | TGTGCCAGCAGCGTTGGGACTAGCGGTCGCACCGGGGAGCTGTTTTTT | CASSVGTSGRTGELFF
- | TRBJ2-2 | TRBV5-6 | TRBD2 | TGTGCCAGCAGCCCCACCGCGGGGGGGCCCGCCGGGGAGCTGTTTTTT | CASSPTAGGPAGELFF
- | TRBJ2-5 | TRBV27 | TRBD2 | TGTGCCAGCAGTTCCACCATGGGCGGGAGCCAGACCCAGTACTTC | CASSSTMGGSQTQYF
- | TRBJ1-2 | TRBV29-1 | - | TGCAGCGTTGATCAGGCAGAGTATGGCTACACCTTC | CSVDQAEYGYTF
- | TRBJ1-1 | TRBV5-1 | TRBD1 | TGCGCCAGCAGCTTGGAGGGACAGCAAATCTTGGCAGCTTTCTTT | CASSLEGQQILAAFF
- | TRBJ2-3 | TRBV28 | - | TGTGCCAGCAGTTATCAGGGAACTAGCACAGATACGCAGTATTTT | CASSYQGTSTDTQYF
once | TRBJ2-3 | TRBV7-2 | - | TGTGCCAGCAGCTTATTCCGGGGCCACACAGATACGCAGTATTTT | CASSLFRGHTDTQYF
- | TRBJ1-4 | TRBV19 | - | TGTGCCAGTAGTCCAAGACAGGATGAAAAACTGTTTTTT | CASSPRQDEKLFF
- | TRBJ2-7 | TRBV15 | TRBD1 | TGTGCCACCAGCGCCCGCGCCGGGACAGGGAGCGGCTACGAGCAGTACTTC | CATSARAGTGSGYEQYF
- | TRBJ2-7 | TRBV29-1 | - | TGCAGCGTTGGCCAGTCCTCCTACGAGCAGTACTTC | CSVGQSSYEQYF
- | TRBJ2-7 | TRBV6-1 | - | TGTGCCAGCAGTTGGCGTGGCAGGGGAGGCGAGCAGTACTTC | CASSWRGRGGEQYF
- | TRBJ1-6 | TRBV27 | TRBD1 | TGTGCCAGCAGTTTAGGCAACTCGGACAGGAGCTCCTATAATTCACCCCTCCACTTT | CASSLGNSDRSSYNSPLHF
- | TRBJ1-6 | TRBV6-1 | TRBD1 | TGTGCCAGCAGTGAGGCTTCGAGACAGGGTACTTCACCCCTCCACTTT | CASSEASRQGTSPLHF
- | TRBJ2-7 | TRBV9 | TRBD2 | TGTGCCAGCAGCGTTGGCTCCGGCGGGGGGAGGTACGAGCAGTACTTC | CASSVGSGGGRYEQYF
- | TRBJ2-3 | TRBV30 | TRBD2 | TGTGCCTGGGGGCGGGGGGGGGCGGATACGCAGTATTTT | CAWGRGGADTQYF
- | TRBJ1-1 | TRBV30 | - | TGTGCCTGGAGTGGGGTGAACACTGAAGCTTTCTTT | CAWSGVNTEAFF
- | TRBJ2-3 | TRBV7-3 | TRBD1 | TGTGCCAGCAGCTCAACAGGGGGCAAGTATTTT | CASSSTGGKYF
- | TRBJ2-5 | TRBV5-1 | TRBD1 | TGCGCCAGCAGCCCGAGGGGGCTCCGAGGGGAGACCCAGTACTTC | CASSPRGLRGETQYF
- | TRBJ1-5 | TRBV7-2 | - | TGTGCCAGCAGCTTTCCGGGTGGCAATCAGCCCCAGCATTTT | CASSFPGGNQPQHF
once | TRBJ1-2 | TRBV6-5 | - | TGTGCCACCACAGGGAGCGGCTACACCTTC | CATTGSGYTF
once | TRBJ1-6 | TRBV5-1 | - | TGCGCCAGCAGCCCCAGATCGGGTAGTAATTCACCCCTCCACTTT | CASSPRSGSNSPLHF
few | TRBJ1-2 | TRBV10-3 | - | TGTGCCATCAGTGAGACGGTGAACTATGGCTACACCTTC | CAISETVNYGYTF
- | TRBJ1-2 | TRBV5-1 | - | TGCGCCAGCAGCCCCCGGGATTTCCCGGGCTATGGCTACACCTTC | CASSPRDFPGYGYTF
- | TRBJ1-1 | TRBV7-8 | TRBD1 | TGTGCCAGCAGCTTGAGACAGGGATACACTGAAGCTTTCTTT | CASSLRQGYTEAFF
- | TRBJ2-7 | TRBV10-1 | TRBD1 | TGCGCCAGCAGTGAGGACGACAGGGCCGAAGAGCAGTACTTC | CASSEDDRAEEQYF
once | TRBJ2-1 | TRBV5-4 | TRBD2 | TGTGCCAGCAGCTTGTCAACGGGAGGGTTGGTCGGGGAGCAGTTCTTC | CASSLSTGGLVGEQFF